Given below is one T cell receptor (beta chain) in context. Its antigen is unidentified. Study-level findings and limits: The larger cohort examined one V-J beta rearrangement, not whole repertoires. Tumor memory CD4+ T cell TCR gene usage clustered with blood and lymph node memory CD4+ cells and lymph node naive CD4+ cells.

Tregs were sorted as CD4+CD25+CD127-/low cells. The CDR3 has 13 amino acids. Germline V gene data show CDR1 as SGHTS and CDR2 as YDEGEE. The V and J ends lost 4 bases and 6 bases, in that order; junction bases with no gene match: 2. Full-length variable regions came from constant-region reverse primers plus semi-nested Nested Universal Primer A PCR. MiXCR was run by TCRdb on the 5' RACE reads, yielding one entry per CDR3 protein. The top ten hold roughly 3.5% of the sample, which has approximately 60,000 distinct CDR3 sequences, less than 25% seen once. The TCR comes from a female donor with breast cancer. The rearrangement joins TRBV5-8 to TRBJ2-4; 9 bases match TRBD1. Sequencing was performed on tumor-infiltrating Tregs sorted from the breast tumor. The CDR3 DNA reads TGTGCCAGCAGCCTGGACAGGGGAAACATTCAGTACTTC. Translating it yields CASSLDRGNIQYF.